A selection of T cell receptor beta chains follows, all from one sample in a study of synovial regulatory T cells in juvenile arthritis. The repertoire was sequenced with immunoSEQ multiplex PCR; TCRdb's copy has only in-frame clones and lacks some. Its clone listing holds 9,500 to 10,000 clones. Sequenced input: Treg cells from blood. These receptors all stem from a donor younger than 30 with juvenile idiopathic arthritis. Each CDR3 is given with its conserved first and last residue. The order of the fields is V gene, J gene, CDR3 protein.

TRBV10-3	TRBJ1-1	CAISEGQGSTEAFF
TRBV7-9	TRBJ1-2	CASSYGTEYGYTF
TRBV15	TRBJ1-6	CATSRDRGAYNSPLHF
TRBV5-6	TRBJ1-2	CASSLVEIGYTF
TRBV19	TRBJ1-5	CASSIVEGPNQPQHF
TRBV28	TRBJ1-3	CASSRQGGGNTIYF
TRBV7-9	TRBJ1-5	CASSFGGTGGNQPQHF
TRBV6-5	TRBJ1-2	CASRRGTSNYGYTF
TRBV5-6	TRBJ2-7	CASSLLVSYEQYF
TRBV4-3	TRBJ2-3	CASSHLDRGRTQYF
TRBV19	TRBJ1-1	CASTPTGLNTEAFF
TRBV5-4	TRBJ2-3	CASIDTPGGDTQYF
TRBV5-4	TRBJ2-7	CASSLVGYEQYF
TRBV18	TRBJ2-3	CASSPPSSTDTQYF
TRBV19	TRBJ1-1	CASNFWAGADTEAFF
TRBV6-5	TRBJ1-3	CASSHHTVSGNTIYF
TRBV5-6	TRBJ1-1	CASSLQGDPKAFF
TRBV27	TRBJ2-1	CASSLNRRNNEQFF
TRBV4-1	TRBJ1-6	CASRKADRGSPLHF
TRBV7-9	TRBJ1-3	CASRTGAGNTIYF
TRBV28	TRBJ1-4	CASSEYGSTNEKLFF
TRBV6-4	TRBJ1-6	CASSVGGRGNSPLHF
TRBV15	TRBJ1-2	CATSRTSGTGGVYGYTF
TRBV6-6	TRBJ1-1	CASSYPTAEAFF